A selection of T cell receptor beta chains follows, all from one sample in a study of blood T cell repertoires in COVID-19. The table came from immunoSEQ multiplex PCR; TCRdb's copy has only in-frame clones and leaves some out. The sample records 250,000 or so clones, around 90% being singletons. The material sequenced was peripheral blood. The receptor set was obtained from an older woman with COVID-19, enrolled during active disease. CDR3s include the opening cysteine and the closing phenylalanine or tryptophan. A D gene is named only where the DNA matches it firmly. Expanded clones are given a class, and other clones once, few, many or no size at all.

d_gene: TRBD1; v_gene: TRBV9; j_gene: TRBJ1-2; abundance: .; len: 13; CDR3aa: CASSPDRDYGYTF; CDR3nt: TGTGCCAGCAGCCCCGACAGGGACTATGGCTACACCTTC
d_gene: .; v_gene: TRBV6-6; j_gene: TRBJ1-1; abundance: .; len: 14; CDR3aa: CASSYMEFNTEAFF; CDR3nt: TGTGCCAGCAGTTACATGGAGTTCAACACTGAAGCTTTCTTT
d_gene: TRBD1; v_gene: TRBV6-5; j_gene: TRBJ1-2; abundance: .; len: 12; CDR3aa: CASSRGTGDSTF; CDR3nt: TGTGCCAGCAGCCGCGGTACAGGGGATAGCACCTTC
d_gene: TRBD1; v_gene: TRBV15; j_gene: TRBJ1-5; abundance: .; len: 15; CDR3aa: CATSRDLQGPQPQHF; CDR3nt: TGTGCCACCAGCAGAGATTTACAGGGGCCTCAGCCCCAGCATTTT
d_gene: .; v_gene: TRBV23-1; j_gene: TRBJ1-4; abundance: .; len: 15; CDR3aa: CASSQWGGTNEKLFF; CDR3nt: TGCGCCAGCAGTCAATGGGGGGGGACTAATGAAAAACTGTTTTTT
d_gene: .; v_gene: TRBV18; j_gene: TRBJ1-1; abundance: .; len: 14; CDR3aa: CASSPTVINTEAFF; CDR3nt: TGTGCCAGCTCACCCACGGTTATAAACACTGAAGCTTTCTTT
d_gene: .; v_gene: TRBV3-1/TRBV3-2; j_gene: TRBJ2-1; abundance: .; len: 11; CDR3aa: CASSQEAEQFF; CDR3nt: TGTGCCAGCAGCCAGGAGGCTGAGCAGTTCTTC
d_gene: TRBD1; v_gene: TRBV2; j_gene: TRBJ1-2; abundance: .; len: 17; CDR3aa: CASSVFLGGQGAVGYTF; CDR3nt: TGTGCCAGCAGTGTATTTCTGGGGGGACAGGGGGCTGTTGGCTACACCTTC
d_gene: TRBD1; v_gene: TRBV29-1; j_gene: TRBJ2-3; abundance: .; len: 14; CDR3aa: CSVRTGGYTDTQYF; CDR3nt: TGCAGCGTCAGGACAGGGGGGTACACAGATACGCAGTATTTT
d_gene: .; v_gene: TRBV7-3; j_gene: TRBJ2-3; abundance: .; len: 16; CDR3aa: CASSHSEGGAADTQYF; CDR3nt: TGTGCCAGCAGCCATTCGGAAGGAGGCGCAGCAGATACGCAGTATTTT
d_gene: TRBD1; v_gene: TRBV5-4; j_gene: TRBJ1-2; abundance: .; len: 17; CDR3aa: CASSMGGQGQVNYGYTF; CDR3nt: TGTGCCAGCAGCATGGGAGGACAGGGCCAAGTAAACTATGGCTACACCTTC
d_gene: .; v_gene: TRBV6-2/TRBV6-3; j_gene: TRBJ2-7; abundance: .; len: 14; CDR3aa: CASSSQPGSYEQYF; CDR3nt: TGTGCCAGCAGTTCCCAACCGGGATCCTACGAGCAGTACTTC
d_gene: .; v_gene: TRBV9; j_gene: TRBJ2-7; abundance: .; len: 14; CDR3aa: CASSSHSRTEEQYF; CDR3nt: TGTGCCAGCAGCTCCCACTCCAGGACAGAAGAGCAGTACTTC
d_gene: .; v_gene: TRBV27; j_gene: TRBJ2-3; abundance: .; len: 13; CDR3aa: CAGQGLGTDTQYF; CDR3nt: TGTGCCGGGCAGGGGCTGGGCACAGATACGCAGTATTTT
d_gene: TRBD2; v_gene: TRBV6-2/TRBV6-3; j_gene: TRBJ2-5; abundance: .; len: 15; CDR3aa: CASSYHTSGGATQYF; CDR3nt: TGTGCCAGCAGTTACCATACTAGCGGGGGAGCGACCCAGTACTTC
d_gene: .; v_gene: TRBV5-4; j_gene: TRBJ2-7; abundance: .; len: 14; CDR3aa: CASSLVGMGREQYF; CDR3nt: TGTGCCAGCAGCTTGGTAGGGATGGGGAGGGAGCAGTACTTC
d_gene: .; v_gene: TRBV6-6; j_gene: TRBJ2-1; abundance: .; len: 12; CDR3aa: CASSLQDNEQFF; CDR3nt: TGTGCCAGCAGTTTACAGGACAATGAGCAGTTCTTC
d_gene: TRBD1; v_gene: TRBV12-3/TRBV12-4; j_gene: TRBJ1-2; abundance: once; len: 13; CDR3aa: CASSQGQNYGYTF; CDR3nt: TGTGCCAGCAGCCAGGGACAGAACTATGGCTACACCTTC
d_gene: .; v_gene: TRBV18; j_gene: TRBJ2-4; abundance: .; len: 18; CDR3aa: CASSPLAAGPLAKNIQYF; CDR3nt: TGTGCCAGCTCACCACTCGCCGCGGGACCCCTAGCCAAAAACATTCAGTACTTC
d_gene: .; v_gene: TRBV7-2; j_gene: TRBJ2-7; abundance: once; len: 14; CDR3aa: CASSLDITPYEQYF; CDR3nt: TGTGCCAGCAGCTTAGACATCACCCCCTACGAGCAGTACTTC
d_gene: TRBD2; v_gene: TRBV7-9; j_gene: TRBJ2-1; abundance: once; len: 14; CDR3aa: CASIMSGGNNEQFF; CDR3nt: TGTGCCAGCATTATGAGCGGGGGCAACAATGAGCAGTTCTTC
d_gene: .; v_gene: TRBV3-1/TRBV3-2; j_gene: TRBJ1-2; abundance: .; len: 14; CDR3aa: CASSQFSGVYGYTF; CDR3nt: TGTGCCAGCAGCCAATTCAGCGGGGTCTATGGCTACACCTTC
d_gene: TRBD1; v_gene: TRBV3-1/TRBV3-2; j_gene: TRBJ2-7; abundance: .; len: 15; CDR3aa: CASSQDPAGGYEQYF; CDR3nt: TGTGCCAGCAGCCAAGATCCCGCAGGGGGCTACGAGCAGTACTTC
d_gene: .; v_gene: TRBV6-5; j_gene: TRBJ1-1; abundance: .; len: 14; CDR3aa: CASSYTPGSAEAFF; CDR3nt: TGTGCCAGCAGTTACACCCCCGGGTCGGCTGAAGCTTTCTTT
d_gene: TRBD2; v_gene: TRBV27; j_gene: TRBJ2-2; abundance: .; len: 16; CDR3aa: CASTLRGGLESGELFF; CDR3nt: TGTGCCAGCACCCTGCGGGGGGGCCTGGAATCCGGGGAGCTGTTTTTT
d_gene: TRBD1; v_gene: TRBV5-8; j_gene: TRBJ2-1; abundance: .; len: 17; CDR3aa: CASRLGGGRGIYNEQFF; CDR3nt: TGTGCCAGCAGGCTTGGGGGCGGCAGGGGGATCTACAATGAGCAGTTCTTC
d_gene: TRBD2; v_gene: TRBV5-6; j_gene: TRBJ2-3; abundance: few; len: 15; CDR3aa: CASSGGLAGTYRQYF; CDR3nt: TGTGCCAGCAGCGGGGGACTAGCGGGGACCTATAGGCAGTATTTT
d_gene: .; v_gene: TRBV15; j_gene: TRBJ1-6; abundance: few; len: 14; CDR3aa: CATSRESRDSPLHF; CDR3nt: TGTGCCACCAGCAGAGAGTCGCGAGATTCACCCCTCCACTTT
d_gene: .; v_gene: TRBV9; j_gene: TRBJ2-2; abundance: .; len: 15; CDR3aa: CASSVAWGGPGELFF; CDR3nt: TGTGCCAGCAGCGTCGCGTGGGGGGGCCCCGGGGAGCTGTTTTTT
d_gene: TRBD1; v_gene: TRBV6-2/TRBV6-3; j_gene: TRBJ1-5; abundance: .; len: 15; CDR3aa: CASSYRRTGNQPQHF; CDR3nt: TGTGCCAGCAGTTACCGCCGGACAGGGAATCAGCCCCAGCATTTT
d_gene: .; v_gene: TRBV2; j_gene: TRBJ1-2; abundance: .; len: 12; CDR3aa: CASSGGSYGYTF; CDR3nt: TGTGCCAGTAGTGGAGGGAGCTATGGCTACACCTTC
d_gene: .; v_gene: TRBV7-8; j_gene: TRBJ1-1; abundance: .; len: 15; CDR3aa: CASSPIRQANTEAFF; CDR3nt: TGTGCCAGCAGCCCAATCCGGCAGGCGAACACTGAAGCTTTCTTT
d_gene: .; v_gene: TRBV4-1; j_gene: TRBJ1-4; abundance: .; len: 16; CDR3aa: CASSQVTGATNEKLFF; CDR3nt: TGCGCCAGCAGCCAAGTGACGGGGGCAACTAATGAAAAACTGTTTTTT
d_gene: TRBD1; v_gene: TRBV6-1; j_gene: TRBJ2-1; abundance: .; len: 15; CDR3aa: CASSEWDRGSNEQFF; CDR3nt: TGTGCCAGCAGTGAATGGGACAGGGGGTCGAATGAGCAGTTCTTC
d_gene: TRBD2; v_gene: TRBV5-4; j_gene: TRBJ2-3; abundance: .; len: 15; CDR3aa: CASRAGTTYTDTQYF; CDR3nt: TGTGCCAGCAGGGCCGGGACTACGTACACAGATACGCAGTATTTT
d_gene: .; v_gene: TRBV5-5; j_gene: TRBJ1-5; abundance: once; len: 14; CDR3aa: CASSPLYSNQPQHF; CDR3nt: TGTGCCAGCAGCCCCCTTTATAGCAATCAGCCCCAGCATTTT
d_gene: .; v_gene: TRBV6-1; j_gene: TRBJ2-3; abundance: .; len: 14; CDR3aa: CASSEGGRTDTQYF; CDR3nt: TGTGCCAGCAGTGAAGGGGGCAGAACAGATACGCAGTATTTT
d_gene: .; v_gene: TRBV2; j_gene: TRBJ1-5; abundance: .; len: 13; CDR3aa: CASSRDNGQPQHF; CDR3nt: TGTGCCAGCAGCCGGGACAACGGACAGCCCCAGCATTTT
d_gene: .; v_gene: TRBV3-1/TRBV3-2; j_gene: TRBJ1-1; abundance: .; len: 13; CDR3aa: CASSLRGQGYAFF; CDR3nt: TGTGCCAGCAGCTTAAGGGGACAAGGGTACGCTTTCTTT